This T cell receptor (beta chain) was identified during a study of OX40 agonist ivuxolimab in advanced cancers. This table comes from immunoSEQ multiplex PCR, and its TCRdb copy is limited to in-frame clones, with some not included. Altogether approximately 66,000 clones are present, 75% to 90% being singletons, with the ten largest covering roughly 0.8%. Study-wide results and limits: On average, CD8+ T cells had more expanded clones than CD4+.

The CDR3 is made up of 17 amino acids. Germline V CDR1 and CDR2: SGHNT, YYREEE (reference sequence). The germline V and J ends were trimmed by 1 base and 5 bases, with 21 bases remaining between them. Note on this clone: What it binds is unknown.

The clonotype originates from an adult with an advanced solid tumor such as melanoma, head and neck, liver or kidney cancer. The source material was CD4+ or CD8+ T cells sorted from blood, sampled in a trial of the OX40 agonist ivuxolimab. The chain carries TRBV5-4 and TRBJ2-5; the D call may be TRBD1 or TRBD2 (5 bases each). The CDR3 coding sequence is TGTGCCAGCAGCTTGAGAGTGAGGGGTCCCAGTGGGGAGACCCAGTACTTC. It encodes CASSLRVRGPSGETQYF.